This T cell receptor beta chain stems from a study of blood T cell repertoires in COVID-19. For the study at large: COVID-19 samples from acute and convalescent phases originated in the United States, Italy and Spain. In each case, the material was cDNA or gDNA derived from T cells, B-cell-depleted T cells, or PBMCs.

J lost 4 bases, V lost 7 bases, and 3 bases had no gene match. From germline, CDR1 is SQVTM and CDR2 ANQGSEA. The CDR3 has 14 amino acids. Authors' data handling: Nucleated cell number was recorded as an estimate derived from reference gene primer amplification. Profiled with immunoSEQ multiplex PCR; TCRdb holds only in-frame clones, not every one. The V and J calls and clone size are taken from that table; D and trimming were inferred from the DNA. The data show approximately 140,000 clones, with about 90% seen just once and about 10% held by the top ten. The chain recombines TRBV29-1 with TRBJ2-3; 15 nucleotides line up with TRBD2. Sample: peripheral blood. This clonotype originated in a man aged 55 to 69 with active or convalescent COVID-19. The CDR3 protein is CSAGLAGGPDTQYF. The CDR3 coding sequence is TGCAGCGCGGGACTAGCGGGAGGTCCAGATACGCAGTATTTT.